This T cell receptor (beta chain) originates from a study of beta chain features in type 1 diabetes. General study results and limits: Significant though moderate, a shortening of TCRB CDR3s appeared in all four CD4+ subsets of Type 1 diabetes patients.

In this sample, this clone turned up a few times. Its antigen is not known. Expressed TCRB transcripts were sequenced because the isolated RNA had all been reverse transcribed beforehand. Assay: immunoSEQ multiplex PCR; the TCRdb copy retains only in-frame clones and omits some. The sample contains about 660,000 clones, around an eighth of which appear only once. Germline CDR1 is SGHTA and CDR2 is FQGNSA. V trimming: 4 bases; J trimming: 8 bases; junction bases outside the gene matches: 11. CDR3 length: 15 amino acids. Each of the CD4+ naive, central memory, regulatory and stem cell-like memory populations was sorted via CD45RO/CCR7/CD25/CD127/CD95/CD27.

The TCR comes from a man between 18 and 35 years old with type 1 diabetes. Sequenced sample: naive CD4+ T cells from blood. The V gene is TRBV7-2, the J gene TRBJ1-5; 7 bases are shared with TRBD1. CDR3 in amino acids: CASSSGQPGGKPQHF. As DNA, the CDR3 is TGTGCCAGCAGCTCGGGACAGCCTGGGGGGAAGCCCCAGCATTTT.